This T cell receptor (beta chain) was profiled in a study of blood T cell repertoires in COVID-19 (TCRdb year 2020). Regarding the complete study: Samples from collaborators originated in the United States, Italy and Spain and spanned both the acute and convalescent phases of COVID-19. The prospective study material was composed of cDNA or gDNA derived from T cells, B-cell-depleted T cells, or PBMCs. Subjects who had been exposed to COVID-19, were actively infected with it, or had recovered from it provided the deeply sampled blood TCRbeta repertoires that made up the dataset. The repertoires were released in a freely available public database intended as a resource for research on the immune response to SARS-CoV-2. Samples were obtained from the ongoing ImmuneRACE study (first 160 participants) and from 950 to 1,500 subjects provided by 6 global collaborators. Nearly every sample came with metadata listing a de-identified subject ID, COVID-19 status, age in years and sex. HLA class I and class II types, where available, came from metadata supplied by the sample provider rather than from assay-based typing. Results and caveats for the whole study, not just this receptor: The quantity of clinical and demographic metadata differed by source and by participant and was supplied without curation.

Trimming removed 5 bases from V and 3 bases from J; the gene matches leave 9 bases unexplained. The CDR3 holds 15 amino acids from the cysteine to the phenylalanine. Only the CDR3 part of the read is kept: 45 bases, read in frame from the first base. Reading the germline V gene (reference sequence) gives CDR1 MNHEY and CDR2 SMNVEV. TCRbeta CDR3 regions were amplified from genomic DNA by means of the immunoSEQ Assay, a bias-controlled multiplex PCR. In the source study's methods: The number of nucleated cells in each sample was estimated by amplification of reference gene primers within the assay. To quantify the absolute abundance of each unique TCRbeta CDR3 rearrangement, sequence reads were collapsed and filtered. Productive Simpson clonality was computed per sample as the square root of Simpson's diversity index over productive rearrangements. In its TCRdb copy, this immuneACCESS table keeps in-frame sequences only and misses some clones. Where compared with another copy, unresolved V genes explain less than half of these, and the others have no known cause. D and trimming were read from the DNA, whereas the V and J calls and clone size are those reported in that table. The sample profile shows more than 150,000 clones; roughly 84% of them were found once. Jointly, the top ten make up roughly 8% of the sample.

Enrolling through a virtual design, the prospective study's participants ranged in age from roughly 18 to 95 years and lived across 24 United States geographic areas. In the prospective study, cohorts were assigned on the basis of participant-reported clinical history obtained from a screening survey and a study questionnaire. Recovered participants in ImmuneRACE Cohort 3 were defined as having two consecutive negative NP/OP PCR tests, clearance from a healthcare professional, or resolution of symptoms. Each participant in the prospective study had whole blood, serum and a nasopharyngeal or oropharyngeal swab collected by mobile phlebotomists. Additional blood draws and questionnaires over a 2-month period could optionally be provided by prospective study participants. Prospective study blood samples were shipped either frozen or at room temperature before DNA extraction. In regard to this clone: Its antigen has not been determined. Per-base qualities were not stored, and no clone one base away is much larger.

This chain is built from TRBV27 and TRBJ2-7; 8 middle bases align to TRBD2. Sequences were obtained from PBMCs or T cells enriched from blood (not recorded which). The TCR sequence derives from a woman between 50 and 59 years old who had recovered from COVID-19. The CDR3 protein is CASSPRYSGIYEQYF. The DNA sequence is TGTGCCAGCAGTCCGCGGTATAGCGGGATCTACGAGCAGTACTTC.